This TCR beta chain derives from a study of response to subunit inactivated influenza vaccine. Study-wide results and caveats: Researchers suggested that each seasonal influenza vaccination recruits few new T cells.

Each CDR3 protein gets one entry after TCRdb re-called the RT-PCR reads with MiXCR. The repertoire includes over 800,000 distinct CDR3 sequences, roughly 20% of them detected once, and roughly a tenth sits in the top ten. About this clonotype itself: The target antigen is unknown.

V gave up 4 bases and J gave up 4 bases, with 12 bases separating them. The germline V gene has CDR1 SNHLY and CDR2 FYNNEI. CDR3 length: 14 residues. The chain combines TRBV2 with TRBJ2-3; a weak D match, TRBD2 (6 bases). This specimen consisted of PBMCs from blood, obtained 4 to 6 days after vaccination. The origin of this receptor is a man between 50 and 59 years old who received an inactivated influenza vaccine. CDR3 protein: CASSVADKADTQYF. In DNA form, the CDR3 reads TGTGCCAGCAGTGTAGCGGACAAGGCAGATACGCAGTATTTT.